The rows below give T cell receptor beta chains drawn from one sample of a study of shared clonotypes between healthy human individuals. TCRdb's copy holds only in-frame clones and misses some; the assay was immunoSEQ multiplex PCR. The table has hundreds of thousands of clones, 96% seen once. The specimen sequenced was naive CD8+ T cells sorted from blood. These receptor sequences come from a woman in her 30s in good health. Both conserved end residues are part of each CDR3. Each record gives: D gene, V gene, clone size, J gene, CDR3 protein, CDR3 DNA. The D gene is left open where the match is weak. Clone size appears in some rows only: once, few, many, or a class for an expanded clone.

d_call: NA; v_call: TRBV11-2; clone_size: NA; j_call: TRBJ2-3; cdr3_aa: CASSFGTQYF; cdr3_nt: TGTGCCAGCAGCTTCGGTACGCAGTATTTT
d_call: NA; v_call: TRBV27; clone_size: once; j_call: TRBJ2-2; cdr3_aa: CASSFDAGELFF; cdr3_nt: TGTGCCAGCAGTTTCGACGCCGGGGAGCTGTTTTTT
d_call: NA; v_call: TRBV19; clone_size: NA; j_call: TRBJ2-2; cdr3_aa: CASSQILNTGELFF; cdr3_nt: TGTGCCAGTAGCCAGATACTCAACACCGGGGAGCTGTTTTTT
d_call: NA; v_call: TRBV7-9; clone_size: NA; j_call: TRBJ2-7; cdr3_aa: CASSIPQGSYEQYF; cdr3_nt: TGTGCCAGCAGCATTCCCCAGGGTAGTTACGAGCAGTACTTC
d_call: NA; v_call: TRBV6-5; clone_size: NA; j_call: TRBJ1-6; cdr3_aa: CASSYVQRNSPLHF; cdr3_nt: TGTGCCAGCAGTTATGTTCAAAGGAATTCACCCCTCCACTTT
d_call: TRBD2; v_call: TRBV7-9; clone_size: NA; j_call: TRBJ2-1; cdr3_aa: CASSLSSGRNEQFF; cdr3_nt: TGTGCCAGCAGCTTATCTAGCGGGAGGAATGAGCAGTTCTTC
d_call: NA; v_call: TRBV27; clone_size: NA; j_call: TRBJ1-5; cdr3_aa: CASSLVGSPNQPQHF; cdr3_nt: TGTGCCAGCAGTTTAGTGGGATCCCCCAATCAGCCCCAGCATTTT
d_call: TRBD2; v_call: TRBV11-2; clone_size: NA; j_call: TRBJ2-2; cdr3_aa: CASSFTSVTTNTGELFF; cdr3_nt: TGTGCCAGCAGCTTTACTAGCGTGACAACGAACACCGGGGAGCTGTTTTTT
d_call: TRBD1; v_call: TRBV29-1; clone_size: NA; j_call: TRBJ1-2; cdr3_aa: CSVQGDREEDYGYTF; cdr3_nt: TGCAGCGTTCAAGGGGACAGGGAAGAAGACTATGGCTACACCTTC
d_call: TRBD1; v_call: TRBV19; clone_size: NA; j_call: TRBJ1-5; cdr3_aa: CAKRRQGTIYSNQPQHF; cdr3_nt: TGTGCCAAGCGCCGACAGGGGACGATTTATAGCAATCAGCCCCAGCATTTT
d_call: NA; v_call: TRBV27; clone_size: NA; j_call: TRBJ2-5; cdr3_aa: CASSLWGGHGETQYF; cdr3_nt: TGTGCCAGCAGTTTATGGGGGGGGCATGGGGAGACCCAGTACTTC
d_call: NA; v_call: TRBV29-1; clone_size: NA; j_call: TRBJ2-5; cdr3_aa: CSVEPLGDQETQYF; cdr3_nt: TGCAGCGTTGAACCCCTCGGAGACCAAGAGACCCAGTACTTC
d_call: TRBD1; v_call: TRBV13; clone_size: NA; j_call: TRBJ2-1; cdr3_aa: CASSQLDRVSNSEQFF; cdr3_nt: TGTGCCAGCAGCCAGTTAGACAGGGTTAGCAATAGCGAGCAGTTCTTC
d_call: NA; v_call: TRBV5-3; clone_size: NA; j_call: TRBJ1-5; cdr3_aa: CARAVRLGHQGHQPQHF; cdr3_nt: TGTGCCAGAGCCGTACGTTTGGGACATCAGGGGCATCAGCCCCAGCATTTT
d_call: TRBD1; v_call: TRBV28; clone_size: NA; j_call: TRBJ1-1; cdr3_aa: CASSPQGGTEAFF; cdr3_nt: TGTGCCAGCAGTCCGCAGGGGGGCACTGAAGCTTTCTTT
d_call: NA; v_call: TRBV2; clone_size: NA; j_call: TRBJ1-2; cdr3_aa: CASTEGHTYGYTF; cdr3_nt: TGTGCCAGCACCGAAGGCCACACATATGGCTACACCTTC
d_call: NA; v_call: TRBV7-8; clone_size: NA; j_call: TRBJ2-3; cdr3_aa: CASSGGISSTDTQYF; cdr3_nt: TGTGCCAGCAGCGGCGGAATTTCTAGCACAGATACGCAGTATTTT
d_call: NA; v_call: TRBV5-6; clone_size: NA; j_call: TRBJ2-7; cdr3_aa: CASSLDGRGYYEQYF; cdr3_nt: TGTGCCAGCAGCTTGGATGGCAGGGGCTACTACGAGCAGTACTTC
d_call: NA; v_call: TRBV6-4; clone_size: NA; j_call: TRBJ2-2; cdr3_aa: CASSSRLGTGELFF; cdr3_nt: TGTGCCAGCAGTAGCCGTTTAGGCACCGGGGAGCTGTTTTTT
d_call: NA; v_call: TRBV7-9; clone_size: NA; j_call: TRBJ2-7; cdr3_aa: CASSFGGGVEQYF; cdr3_nt: TGTGCCAGCAGCTTTGGAGGCGGAGTGGAGCAGTACTTC
d_call: NA; v_call: TRBV27; clone_size: NA; j_call: TRBJ2-7; cdr3_aa: CASSLPGSYEQYF; cdr3_nt: TGTGCCAGCAGTCTACCAGGCTCCTACGAGCAGTACTTC
d_call: NA; v_call: TRBV6-1; clone_size: NA; j_call: TRBJ2-3; cdr3_aa: CASSEARYTDTQYF; cdr3_nt: TGTGCCAGCAGTGAAGCCAGGTACACAGATACGCAGTATTTT
d_call: NA; v_call: TRBV11-1; clone_size: NA; j_call: TRBJ2-3; cdr3_aa: CASSLGGISTDTQYF; cdr3_nt: TGTGCCAGCAGCTTAGGCGGGATTAGCACAGATACGCAGTATTTT
d_call: TRBD1; v_call: TRBV27; clone_size: NA; j_call: TRBJ2-7; cdr3_aa: CASSVQGKGAFYEQYF; cdr3_nt: TGTGCCAGCAGTGTACAGGGAAAGGGGGCCTTCTACGAGCAGTACTTC
d_call: NA; v_call: TRBV7-6; clone_size: NA; j_call: TRBJ2-7; cdr3_aa: CASSPPRAGTMGEQYF; cdr3_nt: TGTGCCAGCAGCCCCCCCCGCGCCGGGACCATGGGCGAGCAGTACTTC
d_call: TRBD2; v_call: TRBV5-4; clone_size: once; j_call: TRBJ2-5; cdr3_aa: CASSLGFTSAWQETQYF; cdr3_nt: TGTGCCAGCAGCTTGGGTTTTACTAGCGCATGGCAAGAGACCCAGTACTTC
d_call: NA; v_call: TRBV6-4; clone_size: NA; j_call: TRBJ1-1; cdr3_aa: CASRVSPGAMNTEAFF; cdr3_nt: TGTGCCAGCAGAGTCTCGCCAGGGGCAATGAACACTGAAGCTTTCTTT
d_call: TRBD2; v_call: TRBV5-6; clone_size: NA; j_call: TRBJ2-7; cdr3_aa: CASSLGLAPYEQYF; cdr3_nt: TGTGCCAGCAGCTTGGGACTAGCTCCCTACGAGCAGTACTTC
d_call: NA; v_call: TRBV29-1; clone_size: NA; j_call: TRBJ2-1; cdr3_aa: CSVVFAEPPYNEQFF; cdr3_nt: TGCAGCGTTGTGTTTGCGGAACCTCCCTACAATGAGCAGTTCTTC
d_call: NA; v_call: TRBV27; clone_size: NA; j_call: TRBJ1-1; cdr3_aa: CERLPAKNTEAFF; cdr3_nt: TGTGAAAGACTTCCGGCCAAGAACACTGAAGCTTTCTTT
d_call: NA; v_call: TRBV30; clone_size: NA; j_call: TRBJ1-2; cdr3_aa: CAWSGTGFQNGYTF; cdr3_nt: TGTGCCTGGAGCGGTACAGGGTTCCAGAATGGCTACACCTTC
d_call: NA; v_call: TRBV13; clone_size: once; j_call: TRBJ2-5; cdr3_aa: CASSETSKETQYF; cdr3_nt: TGTGCCAGCAGCGAAACTAGCAAAGAGACCCAGTACTTC
d_call: TRBD1; v_call: TRBV28; clone_size: NA; j_call: TRBJ1-2; cdr3_aa: CASSILTGADYGYTF; cdr3_nt: TGTGCCAGCAGTATACTGACAGGGGCCGACTATGGCTACACCTTC
d_call: TRBD1; v_call: TRBV10-2; clone_size: NA; j_call: TRBJ1-2; cdr3_aa: CASSEWNRGDYGYTF; cdr3_nt: TGCGCCAGCAGTGAGTGGAACAGGGGAGATTATGGCTACACCTTC
d_call: NA; v_call: TRBV19; clone_size: NA; j_call: TRBJ2-3; cdr3_aa: CASRGWTELSTDTQYF; cdr3_nt: TGTGCCAGTAGGGGTTGGACAGAACTAAGCACAGATACGCAGTATTTT
d_call: NA; v_call: TRBV2; clone_size: NA; j_call: TRBJ2-7; cdr3_aa: CASSVTAESSYEQYF; cdr3_nt: TGTGCCAGCAGTGTAACGGCAGAGAGCTCCTACGAGCAGTACTTC
d_call: NA; v_call: TRBV6-4; clone_size: NA; j_call: TRBJ2-1; cdr3_aa: CASSDRAYYNEQFF; cdr3_nt: TGTGCCAGCAGTGACCGAGCGTACTACAATGAGCAGTTCTTC
d_call: NA; v_call: TRBV27; clone_size: NA; j_call: TRBJ1-1; cdr3_aa: CASSAGTAGNTEAFF; cdr3_nt: TGTGCCAGCAGTGCCGGGACCGCGGGGAACACTGAAGCTTTCTTT
d_call: TRBD1; v_call: TRBV27; clone_size: few; j_call: TRBJ1-5; cdr3_aa: CASSSLRTGSDEPQHF; cdr3_nt: TGTGCCAGCAGTTCCCTCCGGACAGGGAGTGATGAGCCCCAGCATTTT
d_call: NA; v_call: TRBV11-2; clone_size: NA; j_call: TRBJ2-1; cdr3_aa: CASSSGGGYNEQFF; cdr3_nt: TGTGCCAGCAGTTCAGGGGGGGGCTACAATGAGCAGTTCTTC
d_call: NA; v_call: TRBV27; clone_size: NA; j_call: TRBJ2-1; cdr3_aa: CASRLGVNTYNEQFF; cdr3_nt: TGTGCCAGCCGCCTCGGGGTCAACACGTACAATGAGCAGTTCTTC